This TCR beta chain is from a study of CD8 T cells in ankylosing spondylitis. V trimming: 3 bases; J trimming: 0 bases; junction bases outside the gene matches: 3. The CDR3 consists of 17 residues. TCRdb re-called the 5' RACE reads through MiXCR, storing one row per CDR3 protein. Of roughly 170,000 distinct CDR3 sequences listed, 8.5% to 10% are singletons. This sequence originates from a female donor with ankylosing spondylitis or in good health (not recorded which). The sequencing input was blood, either unsorted or a sorted T cell fraction (not recorded which). V usage is TRBV12-3 or TRBV12-4 and J usage is TRBJ2-4; 12 bases are a match to TRBD1. CDR3 sequence reads: CASSLGQGALAKNIQYF. In DNA form, the CDR3 reads TGTGCCAGCAGTTTGGGACAGGGGGCCCTAGCCAAAAACATTCAGTACTTC.